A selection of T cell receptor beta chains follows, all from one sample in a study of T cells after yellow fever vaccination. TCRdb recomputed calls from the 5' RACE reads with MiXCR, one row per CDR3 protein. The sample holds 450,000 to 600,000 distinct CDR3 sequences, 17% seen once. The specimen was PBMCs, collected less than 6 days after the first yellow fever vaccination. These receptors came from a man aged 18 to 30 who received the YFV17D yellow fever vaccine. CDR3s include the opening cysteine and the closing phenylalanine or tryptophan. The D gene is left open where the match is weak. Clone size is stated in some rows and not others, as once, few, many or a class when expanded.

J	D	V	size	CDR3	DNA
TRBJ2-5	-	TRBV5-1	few	CASSLGPEQETQYF	TGCGCCAGCAGCTTGGGGCCAGAACAAGAGACCCAGTACTTC
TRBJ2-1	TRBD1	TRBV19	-	CASSLQGAGSYNEQFF	TGTGCCAGTAGCCTACAGGGGGCGGGATCCTACAATGAGCAGTTCTTC
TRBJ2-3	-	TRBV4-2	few	CASSQESGADTQYF	TGTGCCAGCAGCCAAGAAAGTGGGGCAGATACGCAGTATTTT
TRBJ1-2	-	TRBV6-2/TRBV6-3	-	CASRDPGHGENGYTF	TGTGCCAGCAGAGACCCCGGACACGGCGAAAATGGCTACACCTTC
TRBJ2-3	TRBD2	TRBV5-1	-	CASSMGLRGIGRPDTQYF	TGCGCCAGCAGCATGGGACTACGGGGAATTGGGCGTCCAGATACGCAGTATTTT
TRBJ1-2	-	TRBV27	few	CASSYRALYGYTF	TGTGCCAGCAGTTACAGGGCCCTCTATGGCTACACCTTC
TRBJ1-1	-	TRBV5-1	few	CASSLDNIGGTEAFF	TGCGCCAGCAGCTTGGACAACATTGGGGGCACTGAAGCTTTCTTT
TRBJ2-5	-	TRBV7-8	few	CASSLIVGLSNGETQYF	TGTGCCAGCAGCCTGATTGTTGGACTGAGTAATGGGGAGACCCAGTACTTC
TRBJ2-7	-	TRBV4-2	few	CASSQLVSYEQYF	TGTGCCAGCAGCCAATTGGTTTCCTACGAGCAGTACTTC
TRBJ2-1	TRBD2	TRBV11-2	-	CASSRGRGRNEQFF	TGTGCCAGCAGCCGGGGGAGGGGCCGCAATGAGCAGTTCTTC
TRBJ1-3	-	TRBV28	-	CASRRDSGNTIYF	TGTGCCAGCCGGCGGGACTCTGGAAACACCATATATTTT
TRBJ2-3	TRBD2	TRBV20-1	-	CSAFTGLAGDTQYF	TGCAGTGCTTTCACGGGACTAGCTGGAGATACGCAGTATTTT
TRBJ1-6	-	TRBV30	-	CAWRRQGTPLHF	TGTGCCTGGAGGAGGCAGGGGACACCCCTCCACTTT
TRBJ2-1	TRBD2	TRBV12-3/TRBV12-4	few	CASSMLAGGRNEQFF	TGTGCCAGCAGTATGCTAGCGGGGGGGCGAAATGAGCAGTTCTTC
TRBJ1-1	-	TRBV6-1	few	CASSGEDQGGNTEAFF	TGTGCCAGCAGCGGAGAAGACCAAGGGGGGAACACTGAAGCTTTCTTT
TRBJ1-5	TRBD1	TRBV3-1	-	CASSPGTGGFSNQPQHF	TGTGCCAGCAGCCCCGGGACAGGGGGCTTTAGCAATCAGCCCCAGCATTTT
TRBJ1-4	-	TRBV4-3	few	CASSQDGAGAREKLFF	TGCGCCAGCAGCCAAGATGGGGCCGGGGCGCGAGAAAAACTGTTTTTT
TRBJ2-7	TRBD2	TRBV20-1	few	CSARDRAGVPYEQYF	TGCAGTGCTAGAGATCGTGCGGGGGTCCCCTACGAGCAGTACTTC
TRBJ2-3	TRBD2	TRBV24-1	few	CATRGGDTDTQYF	TGTGCCACCCGGGGAGGGGACACAGATACGCAGTATTTT
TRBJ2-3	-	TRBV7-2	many	CASSRVAGTDTQYF	TGTGCCAGCAGTCGCGTAGCGGGCACAGATACGCAGTATTTT
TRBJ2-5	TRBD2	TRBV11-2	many	CASSPSGAETQYF	TGTGCCAGCAGCCCTAGCGGGGCGGAGACCCAGTACTTC
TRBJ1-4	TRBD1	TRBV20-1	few	CSAATGSENEKLFF	TGCAGTGCAGCGACAGGGAGCGAGAATGAAAAACTGTTTTTT
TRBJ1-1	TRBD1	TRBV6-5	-	CASSYSGQGKTEAFF	TGTGCCAGCAGTTATAGCGGACAGGGCAAAACTGAAGCTTTCTTT
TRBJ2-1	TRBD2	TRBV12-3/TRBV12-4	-	CASTPTSGTYNEQFF	TGTGCCAGCACTCCGACTAGCGGGACCTACAATGAGCAGTTCTTC
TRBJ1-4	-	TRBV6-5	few	CASSYAPTANEKLFF	TGTGCCAGCAGTTACGCGCCGACTGCTAATGAAAAACTGTTTTTT
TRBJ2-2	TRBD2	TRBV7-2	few	CASSNNAGLASGELFF	TGTGCCAGCAGCAACAACGCGGGACTAGCTTCCGGGGAGCTGTTTTTT
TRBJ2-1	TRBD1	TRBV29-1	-	CSVEQGALYEQFF	TGCAGCGTTGAACAGGGGGCGCTTTATGAGCAGTTCTTC
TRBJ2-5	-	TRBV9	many	CASSVEGTALGETQYF	TGTGCCAGCAGCGTAGAGGGGACGGCCCTCGGGGAGACCCAGTACTTC
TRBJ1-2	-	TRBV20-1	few	CSARDWGRLSYGYTF	TGCAGTGCTAGAGACTGGGGCAGATTATCCTATGGCTACACCTTC
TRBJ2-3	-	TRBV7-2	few	CASSLSSRADTQYF	TGTGCCAGCAGCTTATCTAGTCGGGCAGATACGCAGTATTTT
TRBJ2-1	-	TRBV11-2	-	CASSPEGGNEQFF	TGTGCCAGCAGTCCGGAGGGTGGTAATGAGCAGTTCTTC
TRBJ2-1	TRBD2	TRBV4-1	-	CASSQLAGGFHEQFF	TGCGCCAGCAGCCAACTAGCGGGGGGGTTCCATGAGCAGTTCTTC
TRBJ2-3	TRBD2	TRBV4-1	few	CASSQVGTSIDTQYF	TGCGCCAGCAGCCAAGTAGGGACTAGCATAGATACGCAGTATTTT
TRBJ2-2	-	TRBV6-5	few	CASSQDRNTGELFF	TGTGCCAGCAGTCAGGACAGGAACACCGGGGAGCTGTTTTTT
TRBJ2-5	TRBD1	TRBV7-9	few	CASSLGGQAYQETQYF	TGTGCCAGCAGCTTAGGGGGACAGGCGTACCAAGAGACCCAGTACTTC
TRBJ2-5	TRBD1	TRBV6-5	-	CASSHARTGLETQYF	TGTGCCAGCAGTCACGCGAGGACAGGGTTGGAGACCCAGTACTTC
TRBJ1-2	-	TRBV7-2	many	CASSLTGINYGYTF	TGTGCCAGCAGCTTAACGGGAATAAACTATGGCTACACCTTC
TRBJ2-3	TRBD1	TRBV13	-	CASSEPGQGGDTQYF	TGTGCCAGCAGCGAACCGGGACAGGGGGGTGATACGCAGTATTTT
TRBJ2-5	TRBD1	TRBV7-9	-	CASSLGQGGATQYF	TGTGCCAGCAGCTTAGGACAGGGGGGAGCGACCCAGTACTTC
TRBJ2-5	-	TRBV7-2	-	CASSSSGLQETQYF	TGTGCCAGCAGCTCCTCGGGGCTCCAAGAGACCCAGTACTTC
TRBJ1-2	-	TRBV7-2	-	CASSLFQGFNYGYTF	TGTGCCAGCAGCTTGTTTCAGGGGTTTAACTATGGCTACACCTTC
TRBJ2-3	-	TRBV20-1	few	CSADSGTKTTDTQYF	TGCAGTGCTGACTCCGGGACAAAGACAACAGATACGCAGTATTTT
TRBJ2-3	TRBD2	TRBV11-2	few	CASSLVGLEIYPRTDTQYF	TGTGCCAGCAGCTTAGTGGGACTAGAAATCTATCCCAGAACAGATACGCAGTATTTT
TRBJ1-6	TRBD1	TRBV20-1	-	CSAPGTGEFFTPLHF	TGCAGTGCCCCTGGGACAGGGGAGTTTTTTACACCCCTCCACTTT
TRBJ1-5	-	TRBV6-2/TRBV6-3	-	CASRDGSNQPQHF	TGTGCCAGCAGGGACGGTAGCAATCAGCCCCAGCATTTT
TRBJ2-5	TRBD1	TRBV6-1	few	CASALGTEGWETQYF	TGTGCCAGCGCCTTGGGGACAGAGGGCTGGGAGACCCAGTACTTC
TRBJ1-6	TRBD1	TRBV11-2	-	CASTRDRGLSPLHF	TGTGCCAGCACCCGCGACAGGGGGCTTTCACCCCTCCACTTT
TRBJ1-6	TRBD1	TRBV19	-	CASSPLTGSSYNSPLHF	TGTGCCAGTAGTCCTCTGACAGGGAGCTCCTATAATTCACCCCTCCACTTT
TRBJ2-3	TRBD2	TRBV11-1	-	CASRPAMRGLLSTDTQYF	TGTGCCAGCAGACCCGCGATGCGGGGGTTGCTTAGCACAGATACGCAGTATTTT